This TCR beta chain was identified in a study of blood T cell repertoires in COVID-19. For the study at large: Specimens from acute and convalescent COVID-19 originated in the United States, Italy and Spain. The cDNA or gDNA used as material had been derived from T cells, B-cell-depleted T cells, or PBMCs.

Those enrolled in Seattle joined during active infection and were followed longitudinally afterward. TCRdb keeps only in-frame clones here, not all; method: immunoSEQ multiplex PCR. The top ten hold 10% to 13% of the sample, which has roughly 200,000 clones, around 83% seen once. The source is a woman in her 50s with COVID-19, enrolled during active disease. Sequenced material: peripheral blood.

The CDR3 is CATSDLGPPGELFF. DNA of the CDR3: TGTGCCACCAGTGATTTGGGGCCGCCCGGGGAGCTGTTTTTT. V and J are TRBV24-1 and TRBJ2-2; D gene unclear. Trimming left V 0 bases short and J 6 bases short, with 7 bases between. This CDR3 is built from 14 residues. Germline V gene sequence: CDR1 KGHDR, CDR2 SFDVKD.